Each of the 29 T cell receptor beta chains below was sequenced from the same sample in a study of shared clonotypes between healthy human individuals (dated by TCRdb to about 2020). The receptor library was made with the immunoSEQ multiplex PCR assay. TCRdb holds this immuneACCESS table with in-frame rearrangements only. Some clones are missing; in checked studies, unresolved V genes explain under half, and the rest has no known cause. Across this sample there are approximately 440,000 clones, with 60% to 80% seen only once. The top ten constitute approximately 12% of the sample. Sequencing used PBMCs. The receptors originated from a woman between 40 and 50 years old in good health. Some clones in this sample may be carry-over from other donors' samples.

Concerning this clone itself: A far bigger clonotype differs at one base, so this is likely a read error. In this CDR3 the conserved last residue, phenylalanine or tryptophan, is missing, so a read error is likely. The rearrangement uses TRBV29-1 and TRBJ2-2; a weak D match, TRBD2 (6 bases). Per germline, CDR1 SQVTM and CDR2 ANQGSEA. The CDR3 extends over 14 amino acids. The germline V and J ends were trimmed by 7 bases and 0 bases, with 12 bases remaining between them. The CDR3 reads CSGYTGANTGELFL. In DNA, the CDR3 is TGCAGCGGATATACGGGAGCGAACACCGGGGAGCTGTTTCTT.

A note on this clone: A far larger clone is off by one base, so a read error is likely. J is TRBJ1-1 and V is TRBV30; D is uncertain. V lost 7 bases and J 3 bases, leaving 15 bases between the germline ends. The CDR3 consists of 13 residues. In germline, CDR1 is GTSNPN, CDR2 SVGIG (reference sequence). The CDR3 DNA is TGTGCCTCAAGACACCCCCAGGACACTGAAGCTTTCTTT. This gives the protein CASRHPQDTEAFF. The variable domain in full, with the rest retrieved from reference TRBV30 and TRBJ1-1, is SQTIHQWPATLVQPVGSPLSLECTVEGTSNPNLYWYRQAAGRGLQLLFYSVGIGQISSEVPQNLSASRPQDRQFILSSKKLLLSDSGFYLCASRHPQDTEAFFGQGTRLTVV.

A note on this clone: The likely explanation is a read error, given a far larger clone one base away. The V and J genes are TRBV30 and TRBJ1-2; maybe TRBD1 (6 bases). Germline loops: CDR1 GTSNPN, CDR2 SVGIG (reference sequence). This CDR3 contains 12 residues. The CDR3 sequence is CAWRRGLYGYAF. The CDR3 region has the DNA TGTGCCTGGAGGAGGGGGTTATATGGCTACGCCTTC.

The chain combines TRBV7-3 with TRBJ2-1; D possibly uses TRBD1 or TRBD2 (6 bases each). The CDR3 extends over 15 amino acids. Germline CDR1 and CDR2: SGHTA and FQGTGA. Trimming removed 5 bases at V and 6 bases at J, with 17 bases between. The CDR3 DNA is TGTGCCAGCAGCCTCCTTGGGGGGACACGCAATGAGCAGTTCTTC. Translating gives CASSLLGGTRNEQFF.

This clone was picked up one time. This likely stems from a read error, as it lies one base from a far larger clone. J is TRBJ1-1 and V is TRBV18; possible D gene TRBD1, 5 bases. Germline CDR1 is KGHSH and CDR2 is LQKENI. The CDR3 sequence is 18 residues long. Trimming took 3 bases from V and 1 from J, leaving 21 bases between them. CDR3 in DNA: TGTGCCAGCTCACCGCGGGGCACCGAAATCACTCCGAACACTGAAGCTTTCTTT. It translates to CASSPRGTEITPNTEAFF. Full variable domain (outside the CDR3, taken from reference TRBV18 and TRBJ1-1): NAGVMQNPRHLVRRRGQEARLRCSPMKGHSHVYWYRQLPEEGLKFMVYLQKENIIDESGMPKERFSAEFPKEGPSILRIQQVVRGDSAAYFCASSPRGTEITPNTEAFFGQGTRLTVV.

The chain is built from TRBV4-1 and TRBJ2-5; D perhaps matches TRBD2 (6 bases). The V gene lost 1 base and the J gene lost 5 bases, with 17 bases spanning the gap. CDR3 length: 16 amino acids. Looked up from germline, CDR1 is MGHRA and CDR2 is YSYEKL. The CDR3 nucleotides are TGCGCCAGCAGCCAAGGGAGGGACGGGAATAAGGAGACCCAGTACTTC. It translates to CASSQGRDGNKETQYF.

The J gene is TRBJ1-1, the V gene TRBV28, with no clear D. Germline V gives CDR1 MDHEN, CDR2 SYDVKM. This CDR3 region has 12 residues. The V gene lost 4 bases and the J gene lost 4 bases, with 7 bases spanning the gap. CDR3 protein: CASSSSSTEAFF. CDR3 nucleotide sequence: TGTGCCAGCAGTTCCTCGAGCACTGAAGCTTTCTTT.

About this clone: The identical CDR3 is also encoded by other nucleotide sequences in the sample. The gene calls are TRBV30 and TRBJ2-7, with D unresolved. The CDR3 totals 13 residues. V shed 1 base and J shed 1 base, with 8 bases lying between them. Germline V lookup: CDR1 GTSNPN, CDR2 SVGIG (reference sequence). CDR3 loop: CAWSGAGSYEQYF. For the CDR3, the DNA is TGTGCCTGGAGTGGGGCAGGATCCTACGAGCAGTACTTC. The whole variable domain, remainder taken from reference TRBV30 and TRBJ2-7, is SQTIHQWPATLVQPVGSPLSLECTVEGTSNPNLYWYRQAAGRGLQLLFYSVGIGQISSEVPQNLSASRPQDRQFILSSKKLLLSDSGFYLCAWSGAGSYEQYFGPGTRLTVT.

Worth noting for this clone: The sample contains more than one DNA sequence encoding this CDR3. The chain employs TRBV7-2 and TRBJ1-1; D not certain. Germline V lookup: CDR1 SGHTA, CDR2 FQGNSA. V was cut by 0 bases and J by 5 bases, with 7 bases left in between. CDR3 size: 13 residues. Here the CDR3 reads CASSLASGTEAFF. The CDR3 region has the DNA TGTGCCAGCAGCTTAGCTTCCGGGACTGAAGCTTTCTTT.

This clone was observed a few times. This chain connects TRBV4-1 to TRBJ1-1; no clear D gene. The germline CDR1 and CDR2 sequences are MGHRA and YSYEKL. Trimming shortened V by 1 base and J by 5 bases, and 14 bases separated the two germline ends. The length of the CDR3 is 15 residues. In nucleotides, the CDR3 is TGCGCCAGCAGCCAAGGGGCACTGCGAAGAACTGAAGCTTTCTTT. Translation: CASSQGALRRTEAFF.

The rearrangement links TRBV6-1 to TRBJ1-5; D is uncertain. This CDR3 has 14 residues. The germline V gene has CDR1 MNHNS and CDR2 SASEGT. Trimming pared 1 base from V and 6 bases from J, leaving 10 bases between. The CDR3 DNA follows: TGTGCCAGCAGTGAAGTAGGCGGGAGTCAGCCCCAGCATTTT. Residues: CASSEVGGSQPQHF.

The J gene is TRBJ2-1, the V gene TRBV28; TRBD2 matches at 8 bases. Per the germline V gene, CDR1 is MDHEN and CDR2 is SYDVKM. The junction had 7 bases not matched to a gene; V was cut back by 3 bases and J by 9 bases. CDR3 length equals 14 residues. Here the CDR3 DNA reads TGTGCCAGCAGTTTCGTCGGGAGGGCCGGTGAGCAGTTCTTC. Translation: CASSFVGRAGEQFF. Looking up the rest from reference TRBV28 and TRBJ2-1 gives the full variable domain: DVKVTQSSRYLVKRTGEKVFLECVQDMDHENMFWYRQDPGLGLRLIYFSYDVKMKEKGDIPEGYSVSREKKERFSLILESASTNQTSMYLCASSFVGRAGEQFFGPGTRLTVL.

With respect to this clone: A much more abundant neighbour one base away suggests this may be a read error. The chain carries TRBV28 and TRBJ2-1; 9 bases match TRBD2. The germline CDR1 and CDR2 sequences are MDHEN and SYDVKM. V lost 7 bases to trimming and J lost 2 bases; unmatched junction nucleotides: 6. The CDR3 contains 15 residues. This CDR3 is CASIAGGRAYNEQFF. As DNA, the CDR3 is TGTGCCAGCATCGCGGGCGGGAGGGCCTACAATGAGCAGTTCTTC.

This chain connects TRBV5-4 to TRBJ2-6; TRBD1 agrees at 7 bases. J lost 4 bases, V lost 3 bases, and 4 bases had no gene match. Germline lookup yields CDR1 SGHNT and CDR2 YYREEE (reference sequence). This CDR3 contains 15 residues. In DNA form, the CDR3 reads TGTGCCAGCAGCTCAGACAGGGAGGGGGCCAACGTCCTGACTTTC. This sequence encodes CASSSDREGANVLTF.

Turning to this clone: This likely came from a read error, as a far larger clone is one base away. The chain couples TRBV10-1 to TRBJ1-2, with D possibly TRBD1 on 6 matching bases. CDR3 length: 14 amino acids. In germline, CDR1 is WNHNN, CDR2 SYGVQD (reference sequence). The ends were cut back, 2 bases at V and 7 bases at J, with 14 bases in the middle. The CDR3 is CASSEEQGDCGYTF. The CDR3 nucleotides read TGCGCCAGCAGTGAGGAACAGGGAGACTGTGGCTACACCTTC.

This chain links TRBV7-9 with TRBJ2-1; 7 positions agree with TRBD2. Looked up from germline, CDR1 is SEHNR and CDR2 is FQNEAQ (reference sequence). With 4 bases clipped from V and 8 bases from J, the junction kept 14 bases outside the gene matches. This CDR3 comprises 16 residues. The CDR3 reads CASSSTSVLVLDEQFF. CDR3 coding DNA: TGTGCCAGCAGCTCTACTAGCGTCCTAGTATTGGATGAGCAGTTCTTC.

The V call is TRBV28, the J call TRBJ2-5; 12 positions match TRBD2. V lost 5 bases, J lost 0 bases, and 16 bases stayed unmatched. This CDR3 region has 20 residues. CDR1 and CDR2 (germline): MDHEN, SYDVKM. As DNA, the CDR3 is TGTGCCAGCAGTCTTCGACTACGAGGACTAGCGGGGACGTACCAAGAGACCCAGTACTTC. Its translation: CASSLRLRGLAGTYQETQYF.

A word on this clone: This could be a read error, since a much larger clone is one nucleotide away. Because the CDR3 is missing its conserved closing phenylalanine or tryptophan, this is likely a read error. V is TRBV6-1 and J is TRBJ2-7, with a possible D match to TRBD1 (6 bases). V was trimmed by 1 base and J by 4 bases, leaving 11 bases between them. The CDR3 contains 14 residues. CDR1 is MNHNS and CDR2 is SASEGT in the germline V gene. This chain's CDR3 is CASSEVLTGYEQYS. As DNA, the CDR3 is TGTGCCAGCAGTGAAGTTCTCACAGGGTACGAGCAGTACTCC.

The CDR3 nucleotides read TGTGCCAGCTCACCATTAGCCGTAGGGCTCAACACTGAAGCTTTCTTT. Protein sequence: CASSPLAVGLNTEAFF. This chain connects TRBV18 to TRBJ1-1; D unclear. The CDR3 runs to 16 residues. Germline loops: CDR1 KGHSH, CDR2 LQKENI. V dropped 2 bases and J dropped 2 bases, with 15 bases sitting between them.

This chain connects TRBV19 to TRBJ1-5, with TRBD1 matching over 10 bases. Germline CDR1 and CDR2: LNHDA and SQIVND (reference sequence). CDR3 size: 17 residues. V gave up 1 base and J gave up 2 bases; unmatched junction bases: 5. The CDR3 region has the DNA TGTGCCAGTAGTATAGCCCGGGACAGGGGTGGCAATCAGCCCCAGCATTTT. Translation: CASSIARDRGGNQPQHF.

With respect to this clone: Given a much more abundant clone one base away, this may be a read error. V and J are TRBV29-1 and TRBJ1-2; D is ambiguous. CDR1 SQVTM and CDR2 ANQGSEA come from the germline V gene. The CDR3 totals 11 residues. The CDR3 nucleotides read TGCAGCGTTTTGACCCACTATGGCTGCACCTTC. As protein: CSVLTHYGCTF.

This clone appeared a single time. The rearrangement uses TRBV2 and TRBJ2-7; a weak D match, TRBD1 (6 bases). This CDR3 region has 12 residues. Looked up from germline, CDR1 is SNHLY and CDR2 is FYNNEI. Trimming removed 8 bases at V and 3 bases at J, with 11 bases between. DNA of the CDR3: TGTGCCAGCTGTCGGACAGACTACGAGCAGTACTTC. As protein: CASCRTDYEQYF.

The chain has TRBV10-3 and TRBJ2-7; D is perhaps TRBD2 (7 bases). CDR1 ENHRY and CDR2 SYGVKD come from the germline V gene. Trimming shortened V by 10 bases and J by 0 bases, and 13 bases separated the two germline ends. The CDR3 length is 13 residues. The CDR3 sequence is CATGAGVSYEQYF. CDR3 coding DNA: TGTGCCACGGGGGCGGGAGTCTCCTACGAGCAGTACTTC.

In the case of this clone: Additional DNA sequences in this sample encode the identical CDR3. The chain carries TRBV10-2 and TRBJ2-7; 12 nucleotides align to TRBD2. Germline CDR1 WSHSY, CDR2 SAAADI. CDR3 length: 14 residues. The V and J ends lost 5 bases and 3 bases, in that order; junction bases with no gene match: 2. CDR3 loop: CASSRLAGVYEQYF. CDR3 DNA sequence: TGCGCCAGCAGTAGACTAGCGGGGGTCTACGAGCAGTACTTC.

This clone was observed once. The chain recombines TRBV2 with TRBJ1-1; D possibly corresponds to TRBD1 (6 bases). CDR1 SNHLY and CDR2 FYNNEI come from the germline V gene. Trimming cost V 8 bases and J 6 bases, with 10 bases left between them. This CDR3 region has 11 residues. CDR3 bases: TGTGCCAGCGCATACAGGGCTGAAGCTTTCTTT. Its translation: CASAYRAEAFF.

The rearrangement joins TRBV9 to TRBJ2-7; 8 bases align to TRBD1. This CDR3 region has 14 residues. From germline, CDR1 is SGDLS and CDR2 YYNGEE. V trimming: 3 bases; J trimming: 3 bases; junction bases outside the gene matches: 5. CDR3 coding DNA: TGTGCCAGCAGCGAGGGACAGGAGTTCTACGAGCAGTACTTC. Translation: CASSEGQEFYEQYF.

The chain links TRBV10-3 to TRBJ1-2, with D unresolved. The CDR3 has 15 amino acids. The germline gives CDR1 ENHRY, CDR2 SYGVKD. V lost 3 bases and J 4 bases, leaving 15 bases between the germline ends. Here the CDR3 DNA reads TGTGCCATCAGTGAAAGTGAGGGCCGAACCTATGGCTACACCTTC. Encoded protein: CAISESEGRTYGYTF.

The chain is built from TRBV7-3 and TRBJ2-2; possible D gene TRBD2, 6 bases. Trimming took off 8 bases at V and 4 bases at J, with 14 bases between the two ends. Per the germline V gene, CDR1 is SGHTA and CDR2 is FQGTGA. CDR3 size: 14 residues. For the CDR3, the DNA is TGTGCCAGCGGTAGGGGAGGACTCACCGGGGAGCTGTTTTTT. This codes for CASGRGGLTGELFF.

The chain couples TRBV28 to TRBJ2-2; D gene uncertain. This CDR3 region has 13 residues. Deletions cut 9 bases from V and 1 base from J, with 9 bases between. Germline V lookup: CDR1 MDHEN, CDR2 SYDVKM. CDR3 nucleotides: TGTGCCAGTATTTTGGGGAACACCGGGGAGCTGTTTTTT. The encoded protein is CASILGNTGELFF.